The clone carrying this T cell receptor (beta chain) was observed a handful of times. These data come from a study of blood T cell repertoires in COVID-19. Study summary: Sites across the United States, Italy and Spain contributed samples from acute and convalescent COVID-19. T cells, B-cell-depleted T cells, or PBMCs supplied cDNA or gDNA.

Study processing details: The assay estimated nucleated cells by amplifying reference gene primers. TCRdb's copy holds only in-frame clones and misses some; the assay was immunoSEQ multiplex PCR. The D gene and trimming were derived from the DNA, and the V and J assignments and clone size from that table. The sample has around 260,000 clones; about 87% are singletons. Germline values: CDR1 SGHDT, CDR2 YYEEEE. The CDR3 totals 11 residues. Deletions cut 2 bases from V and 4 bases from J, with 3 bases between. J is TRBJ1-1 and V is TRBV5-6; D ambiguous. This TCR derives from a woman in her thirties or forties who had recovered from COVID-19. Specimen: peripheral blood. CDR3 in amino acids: CASSFSTEAFF. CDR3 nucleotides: TGTGCCAGCAGCTTTAGCACTGAAGCTTTCTTT. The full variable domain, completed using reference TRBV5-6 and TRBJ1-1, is DAGVTQSPTHLIKTRGQQVTLRCSPKSGHDTVSWYQQALGQGPQFIFQYYEEEERQRGNFPDRFSGHQFPNYSSELNVNALLLGDSALYLCASSFSTEAFFGQGTRLTVV.